The 26 T cell receptor beta chains given below trace back to one sample, sequenced in a study of cytomegalovirus exposure and HLA in healthy donors. The study ran its PCR with 60 Vbeta and 13 Jbeta primers. The table came from immunoSEQ multiplex PCR; TCRdb's copy has only in-frame clones and leaves some out. This table holds about 200,000 clones, about four fifths found once. Sequencing input: PBMCs. All receptors come from a girl aged 10 to 17 in good health and CMV-seropositive.

The rearrangement uses TRBV6-5 and TRBJ2-7; 9 bases line up with TRBD1. The CDR3 contains 14 residues. With V trimmed by 6 bases and J by 2 bases, 5 bases remained unmatched. Germline CDR1 reads MNHEY; CDR2 reads SVGAGI. The CDR3 bases are TGTGCCAGCAGGACTGGACAGGGGCCCTACGAGCAGTACTTC. Protein sequence: CASRTGQGPYEQYF.

In its sample, this clone was seen a few times. V gene TRBV6-6 combines with J gene TRBJ1-1; D is possibly TRBD1 (5 bases). Germline-derived CDR1 and CDR2 are MNHNY and SVGAGI (reference sequence). This CDR3 spans 15 amino acids. V lost 3 bases to trimming and J lost 6 bases, with 17 bases between them. The CDR3 loop is CASSYSWEGWAEAFF. For the CDR3, the DNA is TGTGCCAGCAGTTATTCCTGGGAGGGGTGGGCTGAAGCTTTCTTT.

The chain employs TRBV10-3 and TRBJ2-5, with D tentatively TRBD2 (5 bases). V shed 3 bases and J shed 7 bases, with 9 bases lying between them. The CDR3 consists of 12 residues. The germline gives CDR1 ENHRY, CDR2 SYGVKD. The CDR3 coding sequence is TGTGCCATCAGTGACTTAGAGGGGACCCAGTACTTC. It specifies CAISDLEGTQYF.

A few counts support this clone. The genes are TRBV4-2 and TRBJ1-1; D unclear. The CDR3 runs 14 residues. CDR1 LGHNA and CDR2 YNFKEQ come from the germline V gene. V shed 0 bases and J shed 1 base, with 6 bases lying between them. CDR3: CASSQDSGNTEAFF. The CDR3 bases are TGTGCCAGCAGCCAAGATTCCGGGAACACTGAAGCTTTCTTT.

This clone was counted only a few times. The chain has TRBV6-5 and TRBJ2-1; D may be TRBD2 (5 bases). The V end was cut by 3 bases, the J end by 7 bases, with 16 bases between. From germline, CDR1 is MNHEY and CDR2 SVGAGI. CDR3 length: 15 amino acids. CDR3 region: CASSYRGRSGNEQFF. The CDR3 DNA sequence: TGTGCCAGCAGTTATAGAGGAAGGTCGGGGAATGAGCAGTTCTTC.

The chain recombines TRBV4-1 with TRBJ2-2; D unclear. This CDR3 contains 13 residues. In germline, CDR1 is MGHRA, CDR2 YSYEKL. With 4 bases removed from V and 0 bases from J, the gap between germline ends came to 3 bases. CDR3 amino acids: CASSLANTGELFF. DNA of the CDR3: TGCGCCAGCAGCCTCGCGAACACCGGGGAGCTGTTTTTT.

The V call is TRBV5-1, the J call TRBJ2-7; 9 nucleotides align to TRBD1. Germline values: CDR1 SGHRS, CDR2 YFSETQ. After removal of 1 base from V and 6 bases from J, the junction contained 5 bases not matched to a gene. CDR3 length: 14 residues. The CDR3 loop is CASSLRGTGSEQYF. The CDR3 coding sequence is TGCGCCAGCAGCTTGCGTGGGACAGGGTCCGAGCAGTACTTC.

The V call is TRBV11-3, the J call TRBJ2-7; maybe TRBD1 (7 bases). Trimming cost V 3 bases and J 2 bases, with 11 bases left between them. Looked up from germline, CDR1 is SGHNT and CDR2 is YENEEA. This CDR3 contains 14 residues. The CDR3 DNA reads as TGTGCCAGCAGCTTCGCAGGGGGGACCTACGAGCAGTACTTC. Its protein product is CASSFAGGTYEQYF.

This sequence joins TRBV18 and TRBJ1-1; the match to TRBD1 covers 7 bases. This CDR3 contains 17 residues. The V gene end was trimmed by 1 base and the J gene end by 3 bases; junction bases not matched to a gene: 11. CDR1 KGHSH and CDR2 LQKENI come from the germline V gene. The DNA for the CDR3 is TGTGCCAGCTCACCACGGTTGTCAGGGGGGTTCGACACTGAAGCTTTCTTT. Its translation: CASSPRLSGGFDTEAFF.

This chain uses TRBV7-2 with TRBJ1-2; D gene uncertain. Germline lookup yields CDR1 SGHTA and CDR2 FQGNSA. V shed 4 bases and J shed 11 bases, with 17 bases lying between them. The CDR3 is 13 amino acids. CDR3 residues: CASSSSLTEGYTF. The CDR3 bases are TGTGCCAGCAGCTCTTCCCTCACAGAAGGATACACCTTC.

V gene TRBV7-2 combines with J gene TRBJ1-1; no clear D. V shed 3 bases and J shed 1 base, with 9 bases lying between them. Germline V gene lookup returns CDR1 SGHTA and CDR2 FQGNSA. The CDR3 covers 14 residues. The DNA of the CDR3 is TGTGCCAGCAGCTTCCGGGTCCAGAACACTGAAGCTTTCTTT. Translating it yields CASSFRVQNTEAFF.

The sample holds a few counts of this clone. The rearrangement links TRBV5-5 to TRBJ2-3; 9 bases are shared with TRBD1. V lost 5 bases to trimming and J lost 6 bases; unmatched junction nucleotides: 4. The CDR3 is 13 amino acids. Looked up from germline, CDR1 is SGHKS and CDR2 is YYEKEE (reference sequence). DNA for the CDR3: TGTGCCAGCAGTTACGACAGGGGGGATACGCAGTATTTT. Its translation is CASSYDRGDTQYF.

The chain carries TRBV4-1 and TRBJ2-1; 7 nucleotides agree with TRBD1. This CDR3 comprises 18 residues. Unmatched junction bases numbered 9, after V lost 1 base and J lost 0 bases. Germline assignment: CDR1 MGHRA and CDR2 YSYEKL. The CDR3 DNA sequence: TGCGCCAGCAGCCAAGCGCCGGGACAGTATAGCTCCTACAATGAGCAGTTCTTC. Amino acid sequence: CASSQAPGQYSSYNEQFF.

This rearrangement joins TRBV11-2 to TRBJ2-7; a weak D match, TRBD2 (6 bases). Trimming stripped 4 bases from V and 3 bases from J, with 19 bases between. The V gene's germline CDR1 is SGHAT and CDR2 FQNNGV. The CDR3 covers 16 residues. The CDR3 nucleotides are TGTGCCAGCAGCTCTCCCCCGGGTGGGGGGATCTACGAGCAGTACTTC. Amino acids: CASSSPPGGGIYEQYF.

The J gene is TRBJ1-1, the V gene TRBV10-3; D is perhaps TRBD1 (5 bases). The CDR3 totals 15 residues. Per the germline V gene, CDR1 is ENHRY and CDR2 is SYGVKD. V was trimmed by 6 bases and J by 6 bases, leaving 20 bases between them. Written as DNA, the CDR3 is TGTGCCATCAGCGACCCACCCGGGGGAGTATCTGAAGCTTTCTTT. Translating gives CAISDPPGGVSEAFF.

The chain joins TRBV27 to TRBJ2-3; D unclear. The CDR3 contains 13 residues. V was clipped by 7 bases and J by 7 bases, with 15 bases between them. Germline assignment: CDR1 MNHEY and CDR2 SMNVEV (reference sequence). DNA for the CDR3: TGTGCCAGCAATCCAGCCAGCGCGAATACGCAGTATTTT. This translates into CASNPASANTQYF.

The CDR3 protein is CASSFGYSYNEQFF. The CDR3, as DNA: TGTGCCAGCAGCTTCGGTTACTCCTACAATGAGCAGTTCTTC. The chain joins TRBV5-4 to TRBJ2-1; D uncertain. Germline-derived CDR1 and CDR2 are SGHNT and YYREEE (reference sequence). The CDR3 contains 14 residues. Trimming removed 2 bases at V and 0 bases at J, with 6 bases between.

This chain connects TRBV7-9 to TRBJ1-5; 8 nucleotides line up with TRBD1. The CDR3 length is 15 residues. Germline-derived CDR1 and CDR2 are SEHNR and FQNEAQ (reference sequence). Trimming cost V 5 bases and J 4 bases; bases outside gene matches: 7. The CDR3: CASSPSRQGNQPQHF. CDR3 bases: TGTGCCAGCAGCCCTTCCAGACAGGGGAATCAGCCCCAGCATTTT.

The chain combines TRBV5-1 with TRBJ2-7, with 9 bases lining up with TRBD1. The germline V gene encodes CDR1 SGHRS and CDR2 YFSETQ. The CDR3 spans 18 residues. Germline trimming cut 7 bases from V and 6 bases from J; bases unmatched to any gene: 23. In nucleotides, the CDR3 is TGCGCCAGCTCTCCTATGACGGCCGGGACAGGGAGTTTCGGCGAGCAGTACTTC. It yields the protein CASSPMTAGTGSFGEQYF. Complete variable domain (other parts from reference TRBV5-1 and TRBJ2-7): KAGVTQTPRYLIKTRGQQVTLSCSPISGHRSVSWYQQTPGQGLQFLFEYFSETQRNKGNFPGRFSGRQFSNSRSEMNVSTLELGDSALYLCASSPMTAGTGSFGEQYFGPGTRLTVT.

This sequence joins TRBV7-2 and TRBJ2-5; 7 bases line up with TRBD2. This CDR3 is 17 amino acids long. J gave up 2 bases and V 2 bases, and 11 bases lay outside the gene matches. The germline CDR1 and CDR2 sequences are SGHTA and FQGNSA. The CDR3 here is CASSLRSGAYRQETQYF. The CDR3 DNA follows: TGTGCCAGCAGCTTACGGAGCGGGGCATACCGACAAGAGACCCAGTACTTC.

The J gene is TRBJ1-2, the V gene TRBV11-2; perhaps TRBD1 as D (5 bases). The CDR3 totals 15 residues. Deletions cut 1 base from V and 4 bases from J, with 13 bases between. Germline lookup yields CDR1 SGHAT and CDR2 FQNNGV. In nucleotides, the CDR3 is TGTGCCAGCAGCTTAGTCGCAGGGCCGGGCTATGGCTACACCTTC. Its translation is CASSLVAGPGYGYTF.

This sequence joins TRBV5-1 and TRBJ1-5, with a weak D call TRBD1 (6 bases). The length of the CDR3 is 15 residues. Germline assignment: CDR1 SGHRS and CDR2 YFSETQ. The ends were cut back, 0 bases at V and 6 bases at J, with 13 bases in the middle. The CDR3, as DNA: TGCGCCAGCAGCTTGGAAGGACAGAGTGGTCAGCCCCAGCATTTT. Protein product: CASSLEGQSGQPQHF.

The chain uses TRBV30 and TRBJ2-2, with D maybe TRBD2 (6 bases). Germline assignment: CDR1 GTSNPN and CDR2 SVGIG (reference sequence). V was pared by 0 bases and J by 3 bases, with 8 bases between. The CDR3 sequence is 14 residues long. The CDR3 region has the DNA TGTGCCTGGAGTGTACCTAGCGACACCGGGGAGCTGTTTTTT. As protein: CAWSVPSDTGELFF.

A single count supports this clone. The chain couples TRBV5-1 to TRBJ2-1, with TRBD2 matching over 7 bases. Per germline, CDR1 SGHRS and CDR2 YFSETQ. The CDR3 is made up of 13 amino acids. The V and J ends lost 4 bases and 4 bases, in that order; junction bases with no gene match: 2. The CDR3 DNA reads as TGCGCCAGCAGCGGGGGGGGTTACAATGAGCAGTTCTTC. It is translated as CASSGGGYNEQFF.

As to this clone: Mismatch with germline at one junction end may stem from a read error. V is TRBV28 and J is TRBJ1-4, with TRBD1 identical over 10 bases. This CDR3 has 14 residues. CDR1 and CDR2 from the germline V gene are MDHEN and SYDVKM. CDR3 DNA: TGTGCCGGCAGGACAGGGGGAGAGAATGAAAAACTGTTTTTT. Its protein product is CAGRTGGENEKLFF.

This chain uses TRBV6-1 with TRBJ2-7, with TRBD1 matching over 9 bases. The ends lost 7 bases at V and 7 bases at J; junction bases unmatched: 14. The CDR3 contains 15 residues. CDR1 and CDR2 (germline): MNHNS, SASEGT. This chain's CDR3 is CASTGYAGTGREQYF. Written as DNA, the CDR3 is TGTGCCAGCACTGGTTATGCCGGGACAGGGCGGGAGCAGTACTTC.